The 3 T cell receptor beta chains below come from one sample, sequenced in a study of blood T cell repertoires in COVID-19 (dated by TCRdb to 2020 to 2022). The library was built by means of the immunoSEQ multiplex PCR assay. The table was pulled from immuneACCESS by TCRdb, which kept in-frame rearrangements only. Such tables lose some clones; where checked, under half of the loss comes from unresolved V genes, and the rest has no known cause. The sample table holds about 380,000 clones, of which approximately 90% were seen once. Roughly 1.2% of the sample rests with the top ten. Sequenced input: PBMCs or T cells enriched from blood (not recorded which). These receptors were obtained from a woman in her late teens or twenties who had recovered from COVID-19.

This chain links TRBV6-2 or TRBV6-3 with TRBJ1-1; 7 positions agree with TRBD1. The ends lost 2 bases at V and 3 bases at J; junction bases unmatched: 12. From germline, CDR1 is MNHEY and CDR2 SVGEGT. This CDR3 comprises 17 residues. CDR3 loop: CASSYTTGKGSDTEAFF. As DNA, the CDR3 is TGTGCCAGCAGTTACACGACAGGGAAGGGGAGCGACACTGAAGCTTTCTTT.

The chain links TRBV4-2 to TRBJ1-1, with 7 bases aligning to TRBD1. The CDR3 sequence is 18 residues long. With V trimmed by 3 bases and J by 5 bases, 18 bases remained unmatched. The germline V gene has CDR1 LGHNA and CDR2 YNFKEQ. The CDR3 spells CASSHPPGRGGWGTEAFF. CDR3 nucleotides: TGTGCCAGCAGCCACCCCCCGGGGCGAGGGGGCTGGGGAACTGAAGCTTTCTTT.

The J gene is TRBJ1-2, the V gene TRBV9; 8 bases agree with TRBD1. The CDR3 extends over 17 amino acids. Germline V gene sequence: CDR1 SGDLS, CDR2 YYNGEE. Trimming removed 0 bases from V and 4 bases from J; junction bases left unmatched: 11. CDR3 DNA: TGTGCCAGCAGCGTAGCTTGGCAGGGGGCTGCCCGCTATGGCTACACCTTC. Translated, it gives CASSVAWQGAARYGYTF.